The rows below give T cell receptor beta chains drawn from one sample of a study of control samples from healthy donors and cancer patients. Assay used: immunoSEQ multiplex PCR; TCRdb lists only in-frame clones, some missing. The data show 170,000 or so clones, around 95% seen once. Sample: blood. Source of these receptors: a woman in her forties in good health. Each CDR3 is given with its conserved first and last residue. The D gene is left open where the match is weak. Size is omitted from some rows. Given values are once, few, many or a class for expanded clones.

v_gene: TRBV7-2; abundance: .; d_gene: .; j_gene: TRBJ1-3; CDR3nt: TGTGCCAGCAGCCCCGCCGCCGGAAACACCATATATTTT; CDR3aa: CASSPAAGNTIYF
v_gene: TRBV9; abundance: .; d_gene: TRBD1; j_gene: TRBJ2-7; CDR3nt: TGTGCCAGCAGCGCAAACGCCTGGGACAGGGCAGTCTACGAGCAGTACTTC; CDR3aa: CASSANAWDRAVYEQYF
v_gene: TRBV4-3; abundance: .; d_gene: .; j_gene: TRBJ1-3; CDR3nt: TGCGCCAGCAGCCAAGATCCGGGGGCGGCTGGAAACACCATATATTTT; CDR3aa: CASSQDPGAAGNTIYF
v_gene: TRBV5-6; abundance: .; d_gene: .; j_gene: TRBJ1-2; CDR3nt: TGTGCCAGCAGCTCTACCCTCTATGGCTACACCTTC; CDR3aa: CASSSTLYGYTF
v_gene: TRBV5-4; abundance: .; d_gene: TRBD2; j_gene: TRBJ2-7; CDR3nt: TGTGCCAGCACCCTGGGGGGGGAATCCTACGAGCAGTACTTC; CDR3aa: CASTLGGESYEQYF
v_gene: TRBV4-3; abundance: .; d_gene: .; j_gene: TRBJ1-4; CDR3nt: TGCGCCAGCAGCCATCGCTCTCAGGGCGGAGGTGAAAAACTGTTTTTT; CDR3aa: CASSHRSQGGGEKLFF
v_gene: TRBV12-3/TRBV12-4; abundance: .; d_gene: .; j_gene: TRBJ1-3; CDR3nt: TGTGCCAGCAGCCGGGTCTCAGGAAACACCATATATTTT; CDR3aa: CASSRVSGNTIYF
v_gene: TRBV11-3; abundance: .; d_gene: .; j_gene: TRBJ2-3; CDR3nt: TGTGCCAGCAGCTTAGATCGCAACCAGGCCCGAGGAGGTACGCAGTATTTT; CDR3aa: CASSLDRNQARGGTQYF
v_gene: TRBV5-6; abundance: .; d_gene: TRBD1; j_gene: TRBJ1-5; CDR3nt: TGTGCCAGCAGCTCCGGGACAGCACATCAGCCCCAGCATTTT; CDR3aa: CASSSGTAHQPQHF
v_gene: TRBV19; abundance: .; d_gene: .; j_gene: TRBJ1-3; CDR3nt: TGTGCCAGTAGTATACCCGGGTCCCCTTCCAGCTCTGGAAACACCATATATTTT; CDR3aa: CASSIPGSPSSSGNTIYF
v_gene: TRBV11-3; abundance: .; d_gene: .; j_gene: TRBJ2-5; CDR3nt: TGTGCCAGCGGGAACAGGTGGGGTGAGACCCAGTACTTC; CDR3aa: CASGNRWGETQYF
v_gene: TRBV5-6; abundance: .; d_gene: TRBD1; j_gene: TRBJ2-1; CDR3nt: TGTGCCAGCAGCTTGCTAAGGGGGCGAGAGCATGAGCAGTTCTTC; CDR3aa: CASSLLRGREHEQFF
v_gene: TRBV12-5; abundance: .; d_gene: .; j_gene: TRBJ1-2; CDR3nt: TGTGCTAGTGGAGCCTACCCGGGGACGGATTATGGCTACACCTTC; CDR3aa: CASGAYPGTDYGYTF
v_gene: TRBV9; abundance: .; d_gene: .; j_gene: TRBJ2-5; CDR3nt: TGTGCCAGCAGCTCTAATCCCTGGCTCGAGACCCAGTACTTC; CDR3aa: CASSSNPWLETQYF
v_gene: TRBV9; abundance: .; d_gene: .; j_gene: TRBJ1-2; CDR3nt: TGTGCCAGCAGCGTCGGGGGGCTACCGTCGGGCTACACCTTC; CDR3aa: CASSVGGLPSGYTF
v_gene: TRBV6-2/TRBV6-3; abundance: .; d_gene: TRBD1; j_gene: TRBJ1-2; CDR3nt: TGTGCCAGCAGTACACCGGGACAGGGTATTCTTGGCTACACCTTC; CDR3aa: CASSTPGQGILGYTF
v_gene: TRBV5-1; abundance: .; d_gene: .; j_gene: TRBJ2-2; CDR3nt: TGCGCCAGCAGCTTGGAAGTAAGGGCAGCGAACACCGGGGAGCTGTTTTTT; CDR3aa: CASSLEVRAANTGELFF
v_gene: TRBV5-1; abundance: .; d_gene: .; j_gene: TRBJ2-2; CDR3nt: TGCGCCAGCAGCTTGGACGGGAACACCGGGGAGCTGTTTTTT; CDR3aa: CASSLDGNTGELFF
v_gene: TRBV7-8; abundance: .; d_gene: TRBD2; j_gene: TRBJ2-2; CDR3nt: TGTGCCAGCAGCTCTAGCGGGGTTGGTATCGGGGAGCTGTTTTTT; CDR3aa: CASSSSGVGIGELFF
v_gene: TRBV7-2; abundance: .; d_gene: .; j_gene: TRBJ1-1; CDR3nt: TGTGCCAGCGGAATCCCCCAGGTAGTCGCTGAAGCTTTCTTT; CDR3aa: CASGIPQVVAEAFF
v_gene: TRBV7-2; abundance: .; d_gene: .; j_gene: TRBJ1-5; CDR3nt: TGTGCCGGCAGCTTAGGAGTTAGCAATCAGCCCCAGCATTTT; CDR3aa: CAGSLGVSNQPQHF
v_gene: TRBV2; abundance: .; d_gene: TRBD2; j_gene: TRBJ2-3; CDR3nt: TGTGCCAGCACCCTAACTGGGGCTAGCGGGCCCTCGTCTCGCACAGATACGCAGTATTTT; CDR3aa: CASTLTGASGPSSRTDTQYF
v_gene: TRBV5-6; abundance: few; d_gene: .; j_gene: TRBJ2-2; CDR3nt: TGTGCCAGCAGCTTGTGGGGGACTGCGAACACCGGGGAGCTGTTTTTT; CDR3aa: CASSLWGTANTGELFF
v_gene: TRBV5-1; abundance: .; d_gene: .; j_gene: TRBJ1-2; CDR3nt: TGCGCCAGCAGCGAGGACGGAACCTATGGCTACACCTTC; CDR3aa: CASSEDGTYGYTF
v_gene: TRBV18; abundance: .; d_gene: .; j_gene: TRBJ1-5; CDR3nt: TGTGCCAGCTCACCACCAGGCAATCAGCCCCAGCATTTT; CDR3aa: CASSPPGNQPQHF
v_gene: TRBV19; abundance: .; d_gene: .; j_gene: TRBJ1-2; CDR3nt: TGTGCCAGTAGTATTAAGGTGACGTGGGACTATGGCTACACCTTC; CDR3aa: CASSIKVTWDYGYTF
v_gene: TRBV3-1/TRBV3-2; abundance: .; d_gene: TRBD2; j_gene: TRBJ2-2; CDR3nt: TGTGCCAGCAGAGGACTAGCGGGAGAACCGTCTAACACCGGGGAGCTGTTTTTT; CDR3aa: CASRGLAGEPSNTGELFF
v_gene: TRBV11-3; abundance: .; d_gene: .; j_gene: TRBJ2-1; CDR3nt: TGTGCCAGCAGCTTAGAGGACAATGAGCAGTTCTTC; CDR3aa: CASSLEDNEQFF
v_gene: TRBV5-4; abundance: .; d_gene: .; j_gene: TRBJ1-4; CDR3nt: TGTGCCAGCAGCTTGGGGACAACGGATGAAAAACTGTTTTTT; CDR3aa: CASSLGTTDEKLFF
v_gene: TRBV11-3; abundance: .; d_gene: .; j_gene: TRBJ1-1; CDR3nt: TGTGCCAGCAGCTTATCCTATGGGTCCCCAGAAGCTTTCTTT; CDR3aa: CASSLSYGSPEAFF
v_gene: TRBV2; abundance: .; d_gene: .; j_gene: TRBJ1-2; CDR3nt: TGTGCCAGCATCAGGGCAGTAAATGCTCGAAACTGCACCTTC; CDR3aa: CASIRAVNARNCTF
v_gene: TRBV18; abundance: once; d_gene: TRBD1; j_gene: TRBJ1-2; CDR3nt: TGTGCCAGCTCACGACAGGGGGACTATGGCTACACCTTC; CDR3aa: CASSRQGDYGYTF
v_gene: TRBV6-2/TRBV6-3; abundance: .; d_gene: TRBD2; j_gene: TRBJ2-5; CDR3nt: TGTGCCAGCAGTTATCCGGTCCCCCTAGCGGGAGTTTCATCCGTAAAGACCCAGTACTTC; CDR3aa: CASSYPVPLAGVSSVKTQYF
v_gene: TRBV5-1; abundance: .; d_gene: .; j_gene: TRBJ1-1; CDR3nt: TGCGCCAGCAGCTTGGATCCGCTGGGCACTGAAGCTTTCTTT; CDR3aa: CASSLDPLGTEAFF
v_gene: TRBV3-1/TRBV3-2; abundance: .; d_gene: .; j_gene: TRBJ1-1; CDR3nt: TGTGCCAGCAGCCAAGATCGTAACACTGAAGCTTTCTTT; CDR3aa: CASSQDRNTEAFF
v_gene: TRBV6-1; abundance: .; d_gene: .; j_gene: TRBJ1-1; CDR3nt: TGTGCCAGCAGTGAACTAGGGAGCAGGGTTGCTGAAGCTTTCTTT; CDR3aa: CASSELGSRVAEAFF
v_gene: TRBV15; abundance: .; d_gene: .; j_gene: TRBJ1-4; CDR3nt: TGTGCCACCAGCAGAGTACGCGACAGGAATGAAAAACTGTTTTTT; CDR3aa: CATSRVRDRNEKLFF
v_gene: TRBV20-1; abundance: .; d_gene: .; j_gene: TRBJ2-5; CDR3nt: TGCAGTGCTAGTTCCAAGAAAGAGACCCAGTACTTC; CDR3aa: CSASSKKETQYF
v_gene: TRBV27; abundance: .; d_gene: TRBD1; j_gene: TRBJ2-7; CDR3nt: TGTGCCAGCAGTTTATATACTAGGGACAGGGCCTACGAGCAGTACTTC; CDR3aa: CASSLYTRDRAYEQYF
v_gene: TRBV10-3; abundance: .; d_gene: .; j_gene: TRBJ2-2; CDR3nt: TGTGCCATCAGTCGCGAGGCCGGGGAGCTGTTTTTT; CDR3aa: CAISREAGELFF
v_gene: TRBV11-2; abundance: .; d_gene: .; j_gene: TRBJ1-1; CDR3nt: TGTGCCAGCAGCTTAGCCCTGAACACTGAAGCTTTCTTT; CDR3aa: CASSLALNTEAFF
v_gene: TRBV28; abundance: once; d_gene: TRBD1; j_gene: TRBJ1-2; CDR3nt: TGTGCCAGCAGTCATCCTCCGGGACAGGAGGGGGGGGTGTATGGCTACACCTTC; CDR3aa: CASSHPPGQEGGVYGYTF
v_gene: TRBV9; abundance: few; d_gene: .; j_gene: TRBJ2-3; CDR3nt: TGTGCCAGCAGCGTTGACGGATCTAGCACAGATACGCAGTATTTT; CDR3aa: CASSVDGSSTDTQYF
v_gene: TRBV7-2; abundance: .; d_gene: .; j_gene: TRBJ1-1; CDR3nt: TGTGCCAGCAGCTTAGCGGCGGGTCGACAGAACACTGAAGCTTTCTTT; CDR3aa: CASSLAAGRQNTEAFF
v_gene: TRBV27; abundance: .; d_gene: .; j_gene: TRBJ2-7; CDR3nt: TGTGCCAGCAGTTTAGATGGGGCCTCCTACGAGCAGTACTTC; CDR3aa: CASSLDGASYEQYF
v_gene: TRBV12-3/TRBV12-4; abundance: once; d_gene: TRBD1; j_gene: TRBJ2-7; CDR3nt: TGTGCCAGCTATCGGACAGGGGGCGACGAGCAGTACTTC; CDR3aa: CASYRTGGDEQYF
v_gene: TRBV19; abundance: .; d_gene: .; j_gene: TRBJ1-2; CDR3nt: TGTGCCAGTACTAATAACTATGGCTACACCTTC; CDR3aa: CASTNNYGYTF
v_gene: TRBV5-1; abundance: .; d_gene: TRBD2; j_gene: TRBJ2-5; CDR3nt: TGCGCCAGCAGCCCCCGACTAGCGGGGGGGCGTATCAAAGAGACCCAGTACTTC; CDR3aa: CASSPRLAGGRIKETQYF
v_gene: TRBV19; abundance: few; d_gene: TRBD1; j_gene: TRBJ1-2; CDR3nt: TGTGCCAGTGATCCGGGACAGGGCTATGGCTACACCTTC; CDR3aa: CASDPGQGYGYTF
v_gene: TRBV4-3; abundance: few; d_gene: TRBD1; j_gene: TRBJ2-1; CDR3nt: TGCGCCAGCAGCCGGCCGGGACAGGGGGCCAATGAGCAGTTCTTC; CDR3aa: CASSRPGQGANEQFF
v_gene: TRBV27; abundance: .; d_gene: TRBD1; j_gene: TRBJ2-7; CDR3nt: TGTGCCAGCTTGTCGACAGGGGGCTACGAGCAGTACTTC; CDR3aa: CASLSTGGYEQYF
v_gene: TRBV19; abundance: .; d_gene: .; j_gene: TRBJ2-5; CDR3nt: TGTGCCAGTAGTAGGTACCGACAGGCCCAAGAGACCCAGTACTTC; CDR3aa: CASSRYRQAQETQYF